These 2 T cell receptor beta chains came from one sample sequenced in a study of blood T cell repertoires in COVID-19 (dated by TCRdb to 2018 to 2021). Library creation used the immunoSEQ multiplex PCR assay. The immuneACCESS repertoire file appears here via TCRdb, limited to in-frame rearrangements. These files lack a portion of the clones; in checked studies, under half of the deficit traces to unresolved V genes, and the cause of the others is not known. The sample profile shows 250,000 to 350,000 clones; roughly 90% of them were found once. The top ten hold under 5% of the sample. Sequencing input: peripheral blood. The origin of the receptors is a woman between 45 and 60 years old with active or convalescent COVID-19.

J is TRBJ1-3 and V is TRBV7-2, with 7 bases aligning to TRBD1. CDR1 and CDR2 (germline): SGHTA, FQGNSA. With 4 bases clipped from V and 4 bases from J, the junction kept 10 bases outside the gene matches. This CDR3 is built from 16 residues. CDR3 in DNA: TGTGCCAGCAGCTCTGTGACAGGGAAGACGGGAAACACCATATATTTT. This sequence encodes CASSSVTGKTGNTIYF.

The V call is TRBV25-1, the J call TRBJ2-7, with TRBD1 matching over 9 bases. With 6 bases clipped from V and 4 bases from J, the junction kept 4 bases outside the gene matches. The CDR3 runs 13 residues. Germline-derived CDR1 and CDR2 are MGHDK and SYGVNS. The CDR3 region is CASSSDRGYEQYF. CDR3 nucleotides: TGTGCCAGCAGCTCCGACAGGGGGTACGAGCAGTACTTC.